The clone carrying this T cell receptor beta chain was found many times. The source of the sample is a study of blood T cells in healthy people across ages. Through a sample-barcoded 5' primer and a J-beta primer mix, a second PCR was run for roughly 7 to 11 cycles. Each CDR3 protein is one row after TCRdb ran MiXCR on the 5' RACE reads. The sample shows approximately 810,000 distinct CDR3 sequences, more than 25% of them seen only once. Isolation yielded PBMCs, at least 7 million per sample, in every case. This CDR3 comprises 16 residues. V lost 6 bases to trimming and J lost 0 bases, with 18 bases between them.

This sequence was found in an elderly woman in good health. Sequenced input: blood. The chain couples TRBV12-3 or TRBV12-4 to TRBJ2-7, with D possibly being TRBD1 (6 bases). The CDR3 here is CASSSQGRDPSYEQYF. The CDR3 DNA reads TGTGCCAGCAGCTCACAGGGAAGGGACCCCTCCTACGAGCAGTACTTC.